One and the same sample provided the 25 T cell receptor beta chains below, sequenced in a study of OX40 agonist ivuxolimab in advanced cancers. Clones were read by immunoSEQ multiplex PCR, and TCRdb kept only the in-frame ones, dropping some. The sample lists roughly 80,000 clones, about 90% seen once, with approximately 2.4% in the top ten. The starting material was CD4+ or CD8+ T cells sorted from blood, obtained in a trial of the OX40 agonist ivuxolimab. The receptors shown here come from an adult with an advanced solid tumor such as melanoma, head and neck, liver or kidney cancer.

The chain joins TRBV7-9 to TRBJ1-3; D not resolved. V dropped 10 bases and J dropped 0 bases, with 10 bases sitting between them. From germline, CDR1 is SEHNR and CDR2 FQNEAQ (reference sequence). This CDR3 contains 13 residues. The CDR3 nucleotides read TGTGCCACTACATCCAACTCTGGAAACACCATATATTTT. Translating gives CATTSNSGNTIYF.

The chain joins TRBV12-5 to TRBJ2-7; perhaps TRBD1 as D (5 bases). Per germline, CDR1 LGHNT and CDR2 FRNRAP. This CDR3 contains 9 residues. Deletions cut 11 bases from V and 10 bases from J, with 12 bases between. CDR3 sequence: CAPGPDQYF. CDR3 sequence (DNA): TGTGCTCCAGGGCCCGACCAGTACTTC.

The J gene is TRBJ2-5, the V gene TRBV7-2, with 9 bases aligning to TRBD2. Germline-derived CDR1 and CDR2 are SGHTA and FQGNSA. The CDR3 contains 16 residues. V gave up 4 bases and J gave up 3 bases; unmatched junction bases: 9. CDR3 in DNA: TGTGCCAGCAGCTCCCCATATCGACTAGCGGAAGAGACCCAGTACTTC. This codes for CASSSPYRLAEETQYF.

This clone was detected only a few times. The CDR3 spells CASSMREGVNTEAFF. The CDR3 region has the DNA TGTGCCAGTAGTATGAGGGAAGGAGTGAACACTGAAGCTTTCTTT. J is TRBJ1-1 and V is TRBV19, with D uncertain. CDR3 size: 15 residues. V lost 3 bases and J 0 bases, leaving 11 bases between the germline ends. The germline V gene has CDR1 LNHDA and CDR2 SQIVND (reference sequence).

V and J are TRBV28 and TRBJ1-4; a possible D gene is TRBD1 (6 bases). Trimming shortened V by 6 bases and J by 8 bases, and 19 bases separated the two germline ends. The germline V gene encodes CDR1 MDHEN and CDR2 SYDVKM. The CDR3 is 15 amino acids. The CDR3 nucleotides read TGTGCCAGCAGCCTAACCGGGACATCAGGCGAAAAACTGTTTTTT. Translating it yields CASSLTGTSGEKLFF.

The genes are TRBV5-1 and TRBJ2-1, with TRBD2 identical over 10 bases. CDR3 length: 15 amino acids. Germline V gene lookup returns CDR1 SGHRS and CDR2 YFSETQ. Unmatched junction bases numbered 3, after V lost 3 bases and J lost 3 bases. The DNA for the CDR3 is TGCGCCAGCAGCTCCTCTAGCGGGGGCTACAATGAGCAGTTCTTC. This encodes CASSSSSGGYNEQFF.

This clone was detected a few times. In the same sample, other DNA sequences code for this CDR3. J is TRBJ1-2 and V is TRBV6-5, with TRBD1 as a possible D gene (6 bases). The germline V gene has CDR1 MNHEY and CDR2 SVGAGI. V was shortened by 6 bases and J by 3 bases, with 11 bases between the two germline ends. This CDR3 is 13 amino acids long. The CDR3 loop reads CASRSDRDYGYTF. CDR3 nucleotide sequence: TGTGCCAGCAGATCGGACAGAGACTATGGCTACACCTTC.

The chain couples TRBV7-6 to TRBJ1-3, with D unresolved. Trimming cost V 6 bases and J 0 bases, with 9 bases left between them. Germline CDR1 is SGHVS and CDR2 is FNYEAQ. The CDR3 is 14 residues long. The CDR3 coding sequence is TGTGCCAGCAGTGGACGTGGCTCTGGAAACACCATATATTTT. Its translation: CASSGRGSGNTIYF.

The CDR3 region is CASSYSGTGLTETQYF. CDR3 bases: TGTGCCAGCAGTTACTCGGGGACAGGGCTGACCGAGACCCAGTACTTC. This chain connects TRBV6-6 to TRBJ2-5, with 9 bases matching TRBD1. After removal of 0 bases from V and 5 bases from J, the junction contained 7 bases not matched to a gene. The CDR3 contains 16 residues. Germline-derived CDR1 and CDR2 are MNHNY and SVGAGI (reference sequence).

V gene TRBV4-1 combines with J gene TRBJ2-7; 8 positions match TRBD2. The V gene end was trimmed by 0 bases and the J gene end by 5 bases; junction bases not matched to a gene: 3. The CDR3 length is 14 residues. From germline, CDR1 is MGHRA and CDR2 YSYEKL. CDR3 protein: CASSQDPGRDEQYF. In DNA, the CDR3 is TGCGCCAGCAGCCAAGACCCCGGGAGGGACGAGCAGTACTTC.

CDR3 DNA sequence: TGTGCCAGCAGCTTTTTATCGGCAGGAGATAATTCACCCCTCCACTTT. It codes for CASSFLSAGDNSPLHF. The genes are TRBV7-8 and TRBJ1-6; D gene ambiguous. Germline values: CDR1 SGHVS, CDR2 FQNEAQ. Trimming cost V 3 bases and J 5 bases, with 14 bases left between them. CDR3 size: 16 residues.

The chain carries TRBV7-9 and TRBJ1-3; no clear D. Germline V gene data show CDR1 as SEHNR and CDR2 as FQNEAQ (reference sequence). This CDR3 is 14 amino acids long. The germline V and J ends were trimmed by 2 bases and 5 bases, with 10 bases remaining between them. CDR3 DNA sequence: TGTGCCAGCAGCTTAAATATCGGTCGAAACACCATATATTTT. This sequence encodes CASSLNIGRNTIYF. Combining the CDR3 with reference TRBV7-9 and TRBJ1-3 gives the whole variable domain DTGVSQNPRHKITKRGQNVTFRCDPISEHNRLYWYRQTLGQGPEFLTYFQNEAQLEKSRLLSDRFSAERPKGSFSTLEIQRTEQGDSAMYLCASSLNIGRNTIYFGEGSWLTVV.

This rearrangement joins TRBV4-1 to TRBJ1-6; unclear D gene. The CDR3 has 16 amino acids. Trimming removed 1 base from V and 9 bases from J, with 16 bases in between. Germline V lookup: CDR1 MGHRA, CDR2 YSYEKL. The CDR3 region is CASSQGGPGFSSPLHF. Here the CDR3 DNA reads TGCGCCAGCAGCCAAGGAGGGCCCGGCTTTAGTTCACCCCTCCACTTT.

This clone was counted a single time. The rearrangement links TRBV6-5 to TRBJ2-7; D remains unclear. Trimming pared 2 bases from V and 2 bases from J, leaving 10 bases between. This CDR3 contains 14 residues. Germline V gene data show CDR1 as MNHEY and CDR2 as SVGAGI. The CDR3 region is CASSYATVAYEQYF. In DNA form, the CDR3 reads TGTGCCAGCAGTTACGCTACGGTGGCCTACGAGCAGTACTTC.

This clone is a singleton in its sample. The chain employs TRBV5-1 and TRBJ1-6; TRBD1 is a possible D gene (6 bases). V was trimmed by 0 bases and J by 10 bases, leaving 20 bases between them. This CDR3 contains 17 residues. Germline V gene sequence: CDR1 SGHRS, CDR2 YFSETQ. The CDR3 spells CASSLAKDRFGGSPLHF. The CDR3 DNA follows: TGCGCCAGCAGCTTGGCCAAAGACAGGTTTGGGGGGTCACCCCTCCACTTT.

The chain recombines TRBV6-6 with TRBJ2-2; TRBD1 is a possible D gene (6 bases). CDR1 is MNHNY, CDR2 SVGAGI, per germline (reference sequence). The V gene lost 0 bases and the J gene lost 6 bases, with 11 bases spanning the gap. This CDR3 is 15 amino acids long. The CDR3 DNA sequence: TGTGCCAGCAGTTACTCTCTTACAGGGTCCGGGGAGCTGTTTTTT. Protein sequence: CASSYSLTGSGELFF.

This chain links TRBV2 with TRBJ1-2; no clear D gene. V was shortened by 4 bases and J by 6 bases, with 3 bases between the two germline ends. The CDR3 sequence is 10 residues long. The germline CDR1 and CDR2 sequences are SNHLY and FYNNEI. The CDR3 coding sequence is TGTGCCAGCAGTGGAGATGGCTACACCTTC. Translating gives CASSGDGYTF.

CDR3 loop: CASSPGDSAGNEQFF. The CDR3 nucleotides are TGTGCCAGCAGTCCGGGGGATAGCGCGGGTAATGAGCAGTTCTTC. The chain couples TRBV28 to TRBJ2-1; perhaps TRBD2 as D (6 bases). The germline V gene has CDR1 MDHEN and CDR2 SYDVKM. Between the trimmed V and J ends, which lost 5 bases and 7 bases, there was a span of 18 bases. The CDR3 length is 15 residues.

In this sample, this clone turned up a few times. The chain links TRBV5-1 to TRBJ2-7; the D gene could be TRBD1 or TRBD2 (5 bases each). Trimming cost V 4 bases and J 6 bases, with 11 bases left between them. The CDR3 consists of 12 residues. Germline assignment: CDR1 SGHRS and CDR2 YFSETQ. DNA of the CDR3: TGCGCCAGCAGCCACGGGACCACCGAGCAGTACTTC. Translation gives CASSHGTTEQYF.

In this sample, this clone turned up a few times. The CDR3 spells CARNIDRDGSGSNDEQYF. The CDR3 DNA reads TGTGCCAGAAATATTGACAGGGACGGCAGCGGGAGTAACGACGAGCAGTACTTC. This rearrangement joins TRBV6-4 to TRBJ2-7; a weak D match, TRBD2 (8 bases). The CDR3 runs 18 residues. The V end was cut by 9 bases, the J end by 5 bases, with 32 bases between. Germline V gene lookup returns CDR1 MRHNA and CDR2 SNTAGT.

V is TRBV7-2 and J is TRBJ2-7, with no clear D. The ends were cut back, 1 base at V and 6 bases at J, with 7 bases in the middle. The germline gives CDR1 SGHTA, CDR2 FQGNSA. The CDR3 runs 12 residues. The CDR3: CASSLGVSEQYF. The CDR3 DNA sequence: TGTGCCAGCAGCTTAGGGGTGAGCGAGCAGTACTTC. Using reference TRBV7-2 and TRBJ2-7 for the parts outside the CDR3, the full variable domain is GAGVSQSPSNKVTEKGKDVELRCDPISGHTALYWYRQSLGQGLEFLIYFQGNSAPDKSGLPSDRFSAERTGGSVSTLTIQRTQQEDSAVYLCASSLGVSEQYFGPGTRLTVT.

The chain combines TRBV6-1 with TRBJ2-7, with D maybe TRBD2 (6 bases). Looked up from germline, CDR1 is MNHNS and CDR2 is SASEGT. The V end lost 6 bases, the J end lost 3 bases, and 12 bases lay between the germline ends. The CDR3 contains 13 residues. The CDR3 here is CASRETSRYEQYF. CDR3 DNA sequence: TGTGCCAGCAGAGAGACTAGTCGCTACGAGCAGTACTTC.

This chain joins TRBV27 and TRBJ2-1, with TRBD2 identical over 9 bases. Germline V gene data show CDR1 as MNHEY and CDR2 as SMNVEV (reference sequence). J lost 4 bases, V lost 2 bases, and 12 bases had no gene match. The CDR3 is 18 amino acids. Here the CDR3 reads CASSLKGGRAGRYNEQFF. CDR3 coding DNA: TGTGCCAGCAGTTTAAAAGGCGGGAGGGCCGGCAGATACAATGAGCAGTTCTTC.

The genes are TRBV7-2 and TRBJ1-2, with D perhaps TRBD1 (6 bases). V lost 5 bases to trimming and J lost 0 bases, with 10 bases between them. CDR1 and CDR2 (germline): SGHTA, FQGNSA. The length of the CDR3 is 14 residues. The CDR3, as DNA: TGTGCCAGCAGCACCCAGGGGTCTAACTATGGCTACACCTTC. It encodes CASSTQGSNYGYTF.

CDR3 loop: CASSSTRWGARTWETGELFF. CDR3 bases: TGTGCCAGCAGCTCTACGAGGTGGGGAGCTAGGACATGGGAGACCGGGGAGCTGTTTTTT. The J gene is TRBJ2-2, the V gene TRBV13; D tentatively fits TRBD1 or TRBD2 (5 bases each). The germline CDR1 and CDR2 sequences are PRHDT and FYEKMQ (reference sequence). The CDR3 consists of 20 residues. Trimming shortened V by 4 bases and J by 5 bases, and 29 bases separated the two germline ends.